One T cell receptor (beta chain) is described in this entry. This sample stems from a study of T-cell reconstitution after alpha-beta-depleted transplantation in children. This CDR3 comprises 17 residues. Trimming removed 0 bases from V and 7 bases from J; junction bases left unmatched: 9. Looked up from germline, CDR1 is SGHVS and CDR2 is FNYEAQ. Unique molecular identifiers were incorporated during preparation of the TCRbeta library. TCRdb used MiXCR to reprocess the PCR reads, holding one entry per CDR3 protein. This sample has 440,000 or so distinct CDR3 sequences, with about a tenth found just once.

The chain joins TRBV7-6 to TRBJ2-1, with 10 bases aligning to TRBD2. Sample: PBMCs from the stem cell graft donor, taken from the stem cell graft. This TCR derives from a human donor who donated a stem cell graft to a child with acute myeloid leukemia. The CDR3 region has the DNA TGTGCCAGCAGCTTAGCGTTGGCTAGCGGGGGTTTTAATGAGCAGTTCTTC. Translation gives CASSLALASGGFNEQFF. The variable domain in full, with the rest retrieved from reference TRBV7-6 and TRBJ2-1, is GAGVSQSPRYKVTKRGQDVALRCDPISGHVSLYWYRQALGQGPEFLTYFNYEAQQDKSGLPNDRFSAERPEGSISTLTIQRTEQRDSAMYRCASSLALASGGFNEQFFGPGTRLTVL.